The 31 T cell receptor beta chains given below trace back to one sample, sequenced in a study of patients and donors after allogeneic stem cell transplantation. TCRdb re-derived calls from the RT-PCR reads in MiXCR, one entry per CDR3 protein. The table has about 960,000 distinct CDR3 sequences, approximately 18% seen once. Sequenced sample: blood, either unsorted or a sorted T cell fraction (not recorded which). The receptors originated from a human donor who was either an allogeneic HSCT recipient or a stem cell or donor lymphocyte infusion donor (not recorded which). It is not recorded whose cells these are; they may come from a transplant donor.

This clonotype was seen a handful of times. In DNA, the CDR3 is TGTGCCTGGAGCAAGACAGGGGGTAATTCACCCCTCCACTTT. Protein product: CAWSKTGGNSPLHF. This chain links TRBV30 with TRBJ1-6; 9 bases fit TRBD1. V gave up 3 bases and J gave up 6 bases; unmatched junction bases: 3. This CDR3 spans 14 amino acids. The germline V gene encodes CDR1 GTSNPN and CDR2 SVGIG (reference sequence).

The gene calls are TRBV6-5 and TRBJ2-3, with 9 bases lining up with TRBD2. CDR1 is MNHEY, CDR2 SVGAGI, per germline. The CDR3 has 15 residues. V gave up 0 bases and J gave up 2 bases; unmatched junction bases: 0. The CDR3: CASSYSGLATDTQYF. The CDR3, as DNA: TGTGCCAGCAGTTACTCGGGACTAGCCACAGATACGCAGTATTTT.

This clonotype was observed many times. The V call is TRBV5-1, the J call TRBJ2-1; the match to TRBD1 covers 7 bases. Losses at the gene ends were 4 bases for V and 2 bases for J; bases not matched to a gene: 6. CDR3 length equals 15 residues. The germline gives CDR1 SGHRS, CDR2 YFSETQ. The CDR3 DNA reads as TGCGCCAGCAGCACAGGACAGGTCCCCTACAATGAGCAGTTCTTC. This codes for CASSTGQVPYNEQFF.

This rearrangement joins TRBV9 to TRBJ2-3, with 8 bases lining up with TRBD1. V was clipped by 2 bases and J by 3 bases; unmatched bases: 5. Germline V gene data show CDR1 as SGDLS and CDR2 as YYNGEE. CDR3 size: 15 residues. CDR3 protein: CASSVTGDGTDTQYF. For the CDR3, the DNA is TGTGCCAGCAGCGTGACAGGGGATGGAACAGATACGCAGTATTTT. Full variable domain (missing parts from reference TRBV9 and TRBJ2-3): DSGVTQTPKHLITATGQRVTLRCSPRSGDLSVYWYQQSLDQGLQFLIQYYNGEERAKGNILERFSAQQFPDLHSELNLSSLELGDSALYFCASSVTGDGTDTQYFGPGTRLTVL.

In its sample, this clonotype was seen a few times. V and J are TRBV5-1 and TRBJ2-1; 9 nucleotides line up with TRBD1. This CDR3 spans 15 amino acids. Trimming removed 0 bases from V and 7 bases from J; junction bases left unmatched: 5. Germline CDR1 reads SGHRS; CDR2 reads YFSETQ. The CDR3 reads CASSLEWTGANEQFF. CDR3 nucleotides: TGCGCCAGCAGCTTGGAATGGACAGGGGCAAATGAGCAGTTCTTC.

The chain links TRBV24-1 to TRBJ1-3; D is unclear. V lost 9 bases to trimming and J lost 7 bases, with 9 bases between them. The germline CDR1 and CDR2 sequences are KGHDR and SFDVKD. CDR3 length equals 11 residues. CDR3 sequence: CATAHSNTIYF. The CDR3 nucleotides are TGTGCCACCGCCCACAGTAACACCATATATTTT.

This clonotype was observed a handful of times. The J gene is TRBJ1-2, the V gene TRBV29-1; D unresolved. Germline V gene data show CDR1 as SQVTM and CDR2 as ANQGSEA. The CDR3 is made up of 15 amino acids. Trimming shortened V by 3 bases and J by 0 bases, and 14 bases separated the two germline ends. The CDR3 nucleotides read TGCAGCGTTGATCGGACGGCTCAAGCTAACTATGGCTACACCTTC. Encoded protein: CSVDRTAQANYGYTF. Full variable domain (missing parts from reference TRBV29-1 and TRBJ1-2): SAVISQKPSRDICQRGTSLTIQCQVDSQVTMMFWYRQQPGQSLTLIATANQGSEATYESGFVIDKFPISRPNLTFSTLTVSNMSPEDSSIYLCSVDRTAQANYGYTFGSGTRLTVV.

V and J are TRBV29-1 and TRBJ1-1; D gene uncertain. V lost 8 bases, J lost 3 bases, and 19 bases lay in between. Germline V gene sequence: CDR1 SQVTM, CDR2 ANQGSEA. There are 14 residues in the CDR3. CDR3 nucleotides: TGCAGCCTTGCGCCACTCGACCGCCACACTGAAGCTTTCTTT. Residues: CSLAPLDRHTEAFF.

V and J are TRBV20-1 and TRBJ2-7; the match to TRBD2 covers 10 bases. Germline loops: CDR1 DFQATT, CDR2 SNEGSKA (reference sequence). J gave up 6 bases and V 0 bases, and 14 bases lay outside the gene matches. The CDR3 has 17 amino acids. CDR3 sequence: CSARDTQREGLQGEQYF. Written as DNA, the CDR3 is TGCAGTGCTAGAGATACCCAGCGGGAGGGCCTACAGGGCGAGCAGTACTTC.

This clonotype was detected only a few times. This chain links TRBV20-1 with TRBJ2-7; D perhaps matches TRBD2 (6 bases). The germline CDR1 and CDR2 sequences are DFQATT and SNEGSKA (reference sequence). The CDR3 spans 12 residues. V shed 7 bases and J shed 0 bases, with 10 bases lying between them. In DNA, the CDR3 is TGCAGTGTCGGGGGACCCTCCTACGAGCAGTACTTC. This translates into CSVGGPSYEQYF.

In its sample, this clonotype was seen a few times. The V gene is TRBV30, the J gene TRBJ2-7; TRBD2 matches at 12 bases. In germline, CDR1 is GTSNPN, CDR2 SVGIG (reference sequence). The CDR3 sequence is 17 residues long. Unmatched junction bases numbered 11, after V lost 1 base and J lost 4 bases. The CDR3 protein is CAWSGTSGRPKDYEQYF. CDR3 nucleotides: TGTGCCTGGAGTGGTACTAGCGGGAGGCCTAAAGATTACGAGCAGTACTTC.

This clonotype was counted only a few times. J is TRBJ1-1 and V is TRBV20-1; no clear D. V was shortened by 3 bases and J by 8 bases, with 10 bases between the two germline ends. Germline V lookup: CDR1 DFQATT, CDR2 SNEGSKA (reference sequence). CDR3 length equals 11 residues. The CDR3 spells CSASGVKEAFF. The CDR3 DNA follows: TGCAGTGCTAGCGGTGTAAAGGAAGCTTTCTTT.

As DNA, the CDR3 is TGTGCCAGCAGCCGAGGGACAGGGGCTTACGAAGCTTTCTTT. Translation: CASSRGTGAYEAFF. This sequence joins TRBV5-6 and TRBJ1-1; 10 positions match TRBD1. Germline V CDR1 and CDR2: SGHDT, YYEEEE. The CDR3 totals 14 residues. V shed 4 bases and J 8 bases; nucleotides not matched to a gene: 8.

The chain has TRBV5-1 and TRBJ1-4; D may be TRBD1 (5 bases). CDR3 size: 15 residues. Germline V CDR1 and CDR2: SGHRS, YFSETQ. Trimming shortened V by 4 bases and J by 8 bases, and 18 bases separated the two germline ends. The DNA for the CDR3 is TGCGCCAGCAGCGCCCAGGGTGGTGTGAACGAAAAACTGTTTTTT. Protein product: CASSAQGGVNEKLFF.

This clonotype was observed a handful of times. V and J are TRBV5-1 and TRBJ2-3; TRBD1 is a possible D gene (5 bases). Germline CDR1 and CDR2: SGHRS and YFSETQ. V gave up 1 base and J gave up 2 bases, with 11 bases separating them. This CDR3 contains 15 residues. The chain's CDR3 is CASSLSRAHTDTQYF. CDR3 sequence (DNA): TGCGCCAGCAGCTTGAGCAGGGCCCACACAGATACGCAGTATTTT. The full variable domain, rest sourced from reference TRBV5-1 and TRBJ2-3, is KAGVTQTPRYLIKTRGQQVTLSCSPISGHRSVSWYQQTPGQGLQFLFEYFSETQRNKGNFPGRFSGRQFSNSRSEMNVSTLELGDSALYLCASSLSRAHTDTQYFGPGTRLTVL.

As DNA, the CDR3 is TGTGCCAGCAGTTTTATCGGACCCGGGGAGGGGGAGCTGTTTTTT. Translation: CASSFIGPGEGELFF. V and J are TRBV27 and TRBJ2-2, with a possible D match to TRBD2 (5 bases). The V and J ends lost 3 bases and 8 bases respectively, with 16 bases between them. This CDR3 spans 15 amino acids. The germline V gene has CDR1 MNHEY and CDR2 SMNVEV (reference sequence).

This chain uses TRBV5-1 with TRBJ2-1; possibly TRBD1 or TRBD2 for D (6 bases each). Germline CDR1 reads SGHRS; CDR2 reads YFSETQ. The CDR3 runs to 12 residues. The V and J ends lost 6 bases and 9 bases respectively, with 13 bases between them. CDR3 nucleotide sequence: TGCGCCAGCAACGACAGGCGGGGTGAGCAGTTCTTC. This codes for CASNDRRGEQFF.

CDR3 DNA sequence: TGTGCCAGCAGGTTGACAGGGGAAGACTATGGCTACACCTTC. Translated: CASRLTGEDYGYTF. J is TRBJ1-2 and V is TRBV6-1; 8 nucleotides agree with TRBD1. Germline-derived CDR1 and CDR2 are MNHNS and SASEGT. V trimming: 6 bases; J trimming: 3 bases; junction bases outside the gene matches: 6. The CDR3 loop spans 14 amino acids.

The rearrangement uses TRBV12-3 or TRBV12-4 and TRBJ2-7, with TRBD1 matching over 8 bases. J was trimmed by 3 bases and V by 0 bases; bases with no gene match: 7. The length of the CDR3 is 16 residues. The CDR3 DNA reads as TGTGCCAGCAGTTTAGCCGGGACAGGAGGGATCTACGAGCAGTACTTC. Translated: CASSLAGTGGIYEQYF.

The table lists this clonotype with a few counts. This chain uses TRBV7-3 with TRBJ2-3; 9 positions agree with TRBD2. The CDR3 totals 15 residues. Germline V lookup: CDR1 SGHTA, CDR2 FQGTGA. Losses at the gene ends were 6 bases for V and 2 bases for J; bases not matched to a gene: 6. CDR3 region: CASSLAGRTTDTQYF. CDR3 nucleotide sequence: TGTGCCAGCAGTCTAGCGGGGAGGACCACAGATACGCAGTATTTT.

The chain links TRBV5-1 to TRBJ1-2; no clear D. V was trimmed by 5 bases and J by 4 bases, leaving 12 bases between them. Per germline, CDR1 SGHRS and CDR2 YFSETQ. The CDR3 is 13 residues long. CDR3 residues: CASREGSVYGYTF. The CDR3 bases are TGCGCCAGCAGGGAGGGCTCCGTCTATGGCTACACCTTC.

This clonotype came up many times. The chain's CDR3 is CASNPTASGNTIYF. CDR3 DNA sequence: TGTGCCAGCAACCCTACAGCGTCTGGAAACACCATATATTTT. The V and J genes are TRBV12-3 or TRBV12-4 and TRBJ1-3; D is unresolved. The CDR3 is made up of 14 amino acids. V lost 7 bases, J lost 1 base, and 11 bases lay in between.

The V gene is TRBV6-1, the J gene TRBJ2-6, with D tentatively TRBD2 (6 bases). CDR1 is MNHNS, CDR2 SASEGT, per germline. The V end was cut by 8 bases, the J end by 4 bases, with 21 bases between. The CDR3 spans 17 residues. The CDR3 sequence is CASGQAAGFSGANVLTF. The CDR3 DNA reads as TGTGCCAGCGGTCAGGCTGCGGGGTTTTCGGGGGCCAACGTCCTGACTTTC.

The chain carries TRBV3-1 and TRBJ2-2, with 7 nucleotides matching TRBD1. With V trimmed by 6 bases and J by 5 bases, 3 bases remained unmatched. The CDR3 is made up of 13 amino acids. The germline CDR1 and CDR2 sequences are LGHDT and YNNKEL (reference sequence). CDR3 in amino acids: CASRGQDTGELFF. Here the CDR3 DNA reads TGTGCCAGCAGAGGACAGGATACCGGGGAGCTGTTTTTT.

This clonotype was picked up many times. The genes are TRBV5-1 and TRBJ2-5; 7 nucleotides match TRBD2. The CDR3 totals 17 residues. V shed 0 bases and J 2 bases; nucleotides not matched to a gene: 10. CDR1 and CDR2 (germline): SGHRS, YFSETQ. CDR3 in DNA: TGCGCCAGCAGCTTGGCAGGAGCGGGGCTGGCACAAGAGACCCAGTACTTC. Its protein product is CASSLAGAGLAQETQYF.

The sample holds a few counts of this clonotype. The chain is built from TRBV29-1 and TRBJ1-1; D gene ambiguous. Germline V gene lookup returns CDR1 SQVTM and CDR2 ANQGSEA. This CDR3 contains 13 residues. The V end was cut by 7 bases, the J end by 0 bases, with 12 bases between. In nucleotides, the CDR3 is TGCAGCGCTACCATCTCCATGAACACTGAAGCTTTCTTT. Translated, it gives CSATISMNTEAFF. The entire variable domain, with the rest obtained from reference TRBV29-1 and TRBJ1-1, is as follows: SAVISQKPSRDICQRGTSLTIQCQVDSQVTMMFWYRQQPGQSLTLIATANQGSEATYESGFVIDKFPISRPNLTFSTLTVSNMSPEDSSIYLCSATISMNTEAFFGQGTRLTVV.

This clonotype has a handful of counts. The V call is TRBV29-1, the J call TRBJ2-1, with TRBD1 matching over 7 bases. In germline, CDR1 is SQVTM, CDR2 ANQGSEA. CDR3 length equals 16 residues. Germline trimming cut 4 bases from V and 2 bases from J; bases unmatched to any gene: 11. CDR3 sequence: CSVGRGGTGAYNEQFF. The CDR3 nucleotides read TGCAGCGTTGGACGGGGTGGTACAGGGGCCTACAATGAGCAGTTCTTC.

V and J are TRBV4-2 and TRBJ2-7, with unresolved D. V lost 8 bases, J lost 0 bases, and 5 bases lay in between. From germline, CDR1 is LGHNA and CDR2 YNFKEQ. The CDR3 totals 11 residues. The CDR3 loop is CASGYSYEQYF. The CDR3 DNA sequence: TGTGCCAGCGGGTACTCCTACGAGCAGTACTTC.

This clonotype was counted between two and nine times. The chain joins TRBV7-9 to TRBJ2-2, with D unclear. CDR1 is SEHNR and CDR2 is FQNEAQ in the germline V gene (reference sequence). The V and J ends lost 5 bases and 5 bases respectively, with 12 bases between them. This CDR3 has 14 residues. The CDR3 DNA is TGTGCCAGCAGCCGACTTTGGGGAACCGGGGAGCTGTTTTTT. Translating gives CASSRLWGTGELFF.

This sequence joins TRBV7-9 and TRBJ2-3, with TRBD2 as a possible D gene (6 bases). Trimming cost V 3 bases and J 9 bases, with 13 bases left between them. Looked up from germline, CDR1 is SEHNR and CDR2 is FQNEAQ (reference sequence). The CDR3 covers 13 residues. The CDR3 DNA is TGTGCCAGCAGCTTTCCGGGAGATCTAACGCAGTATTTT. It translates to CASSFPGDLTQYF. Using reference TRBV7-9 and TRBJ2-3 for the parts outside the CDR3, the full variable domain is DTGVSQNPRHKITKRGQNVTFRCDPISEHNRLYWYRQTLGQGPEFLTYFQNEAQLEKSRLLSDRFSAERPKGSFSTLEIQRTEQGDSAMYLCASSFPGDLTQYFGPGTRLTVL.

The sample holds a few counts of this clonotype. This sequence joins TRBV5-1 and TRBJ2-5, with D maybe TRBD2 (7 bases). The CDR3 sequence is 17 residues long. CDR1 and CDR2 (germline): SGHRS, YFSETQ. Trimming pared 1 base from V and 3 bases from J, leaving 19 bases between. The CDR3 spells CASSLTPGGLAEETQYF. CDR3 nucleotides: TGCGCCAGCAGCTTGACGCCCGGGGGGCTCGCGGAAGAGACCCAGTACTTC.